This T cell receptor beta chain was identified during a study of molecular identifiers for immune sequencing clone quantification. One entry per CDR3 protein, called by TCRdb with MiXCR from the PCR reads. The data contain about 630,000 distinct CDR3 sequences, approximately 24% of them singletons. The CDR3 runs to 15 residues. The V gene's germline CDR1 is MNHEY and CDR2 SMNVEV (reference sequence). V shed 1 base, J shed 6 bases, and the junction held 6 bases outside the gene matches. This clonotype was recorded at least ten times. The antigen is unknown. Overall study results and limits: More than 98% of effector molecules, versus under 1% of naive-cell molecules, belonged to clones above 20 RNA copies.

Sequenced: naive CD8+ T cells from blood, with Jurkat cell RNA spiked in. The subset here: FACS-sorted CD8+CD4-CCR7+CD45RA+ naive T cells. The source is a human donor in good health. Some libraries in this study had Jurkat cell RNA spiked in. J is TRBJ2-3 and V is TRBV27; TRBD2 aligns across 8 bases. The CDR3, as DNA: TGTGCCAGCAGTTTATTTAGCGGGGAGGTGGATACGCAGTATTTT. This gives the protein CASSLFSGEVDTQYF.